The clone carrying this T cell receptor beta chain was recorded a few times. Its antigen remains unknown. Unique molecular identifiers tagged the TCRbeta library. One entry per CDR3 protein results from TCRdb running MiXCR on the PCR reads. The profile shows over 400,000 distinct CDR3 sequences, approximately 41% of them singletons. This sample was included in a study of T-cell reconstitution after alpha-beta-depleted transplantation in children. Study observations and caveats: Expanded clones from the graft, numbering several hundred, reportedly supplied alpha-beta T cells about two months after transplant.

The germline gives CDR1 GTSNPN, CDR2 SVGIG (reference sequence). J lost 5 bases, V lost 4 bases, and 6 bases had no gene match. CDR3 length equals 15 residues. This chain joins TRBV30 and TRBJ1-6; 9 bases match TRBD1. The receptor was derived from a girl aged 2 to 9 with aplastic anemia, due to receive a stem cell transplant. Here the sequenced sample was PBMCs, taken before TCRalphabeta/CD19-depleted stem cell transplant. The CDR3 is CAWTLDRGHNSPLHF. In DNA form, the CDR3 reads TGTGCCTGGACTCTGGACAGGGGCCATAATTCACCCCTCCACTTT.